These 20 T cell receptor beta chains came from one sample sequenced in a study of blood T cell repertoires in COVID-19. Sequencing used immunoSEQ multiplex PCR; TCRdb keeps in-frame clones, though not all of them. The sample holds 15,000 to 20,000 clones, approximately 93% seen once. Sequences were obtained from peripheral blood. The source of these receptors is a human donor in a cohort sampled during active COVID-19.

The chain combines TRBV6-2 or TRBV6-3 with TRBJ2-7; 13 nucleotides agree with TRBD2. Germline assignment: CDR1 MNHEY and CDR2 SVGEGT. The J segment lost 7 bases and the V segment lost 5 bases, leaving 8 bases of the junction unmatched. The CDR3 extends over 15 amino acids. In DNA, the CDR3 is TGTGCCAGCAGTACAGAAGGACTAGCGGGAGAAGAGCAGTACTTC. Translation: CASSTEGLAGEEQYF.

The V gene is TRBV6-6, the J gene TRBJ1-1; 7 positions match TRBD1. Losses at the gene ends were 5 bases for V and 5 bases for J; bases not matched to a gene: 11. Germline V CDR1 and CDR2: MNHNY, SVGAGI (reference sequence). The CDR3 covers 15 residues. The CDR3 nucleotides are TGTGCCAGCAGTGGGGCCCCGATGACAGGGACTGAAGCTTTCTTT. Protein: CASSGAPMTGTEAFF.

This clone was picked up a small number of times. The chain carries TRBV10-1 and TRBJ2-7, with 9 positions matching TRBD2. Germline V gene lookup returns CDR1 WNHNN and CDR2 SYGVQD (reference sequence). The CDR3 has 15 amino acids. Trimming at V came to 0 bases and at J to 5 bases, leaving 5 bases not matched to a gene. CDR3 loop: CASSESSGRVHEQYF. The CDR3 DNA reads TGCGCCAGCAGTGAGTCTAGCGGGAGAGTCCACGAGCAGTACTTC.

The CDR3 coding sequence is TGTGCCAGCAGCCAAGCCCCTGGGGCTTCGGTTTACTACCACTACAATGAGCAGTTCTTC. Translated, it gives CASSQAPGASVYYHYNEQFF. The chain combines TRBV3-1 (or the pseudogene TRBV3-2) with TRBJ2-1; maybe TRBD1 (5 bases). V dropped 1 base and J dropped 3 bases, with 25 bases sitting between them. This CDR3 region has 20 residues. From germline, CDR1 is LGHDT and CDR2 YNNKEL (reference sequence).

This rearrangement joins TRBV6-4 to TRBJ1-1; D is uncertain. Germline CDR1 is MRHNA and CDR2 is SNTAGT. V lost 6 bases to trimming and J lost 0 bases, with 11 bases between them. This CDR3 is built from 14 residues. The CDR3: CASSPSGVNTEAFF. In DNA, the CDR3 is TGTGCCAGCAGCCCCTCGGGAGTGAACACTGAAGCTTTCTTT.

The chain recombines TRBV25-1 with TRBJ1-5, with 9 bases fitting TRBD1. CDR1 is MGHDK, CDR2 SYGVNS, per germline. With V trimmed by 4 bases and J by 6 bases, 4 bases remained unmatched. The CDR3 is 14 amino acids. CDR3 coding DNA: TGTGCCAGCAGTGGGGACAGGGACCTTCAGCCCCAGCATTTT. It is translated as CASSGDRDLQPQHF.

This chain connects TRBV5-4 to TRBJ1-1; 11 bases match TRBD1. CDR3 length equals 16 residues. The V gene end was trimmed by 1 base and the J gene end by 1 base; junction bases not matched to a gene: 3. Per the germline V gene, CDR1 is SGHNT and CDR2 is YYREEE (reference sequence). Here the CDR3 DNA reads TGTGCCAGCAGCTTGTGGACAGGGGGCTGGAACACTGAAGCTTTCTTT. It translates to CASSLWTGGWNTEAFF.

This clone was counted a single time. The chain uses TRBV24-1 and TRBJ1-2, with 9 positions matching TRBD1. Germline V gives CDR1 KGHDR, CDR2 SFDVKD. With 3 bases clipped from V and 4 bases from J, the junction kept 2 bases outside the gene matches. This CDR3 is 14 amino acids long. The CDR3 DNA follows: TGTGCCACCAGTGATGGGACAGGGATCTATGGCTACACCTTC. Translated: CATSDGTGIYGYTF.

Only one count was recorded for this clone. Distinct nucleotide sequences in the sample also encode this CDR3. The chain combines TRBV6-5 with TRBJ2-5, with TRBD2 matching over 12 bases. The germline gives CDR1 MNHEY, CDR2 SVGAGI. This CDR3 is 15 amino acids long. J gave up 8 bases and V 5 bases, and 9 bases lay outside the gene matches. The CDR3 coding sequence is TGTGCCAGCAGTACCAAGACTAGCGGGAGAGGAACCCAGTACTTC. Its translation is CASSTKTSGRGTQYF.

The chain employs TRBV5-4 and TRBJ2-3, with 11 bases fitting TRBD2. The junction had 5 bases not matched to a gene; V was cut back by 5 bases and J by 6 bases. Germline lookup yields CDR1 SGHNT and CDR2 YYREEE (reference sequence). The CDR3 consists of 14 residues. CDR3 in DNA: TGTGCCAGCAGATCTGGGACTAGCGGTGATACGCAGTATTTT. Translating gives CASRSGTSGDTQYF.

The chain combines TRBV5-1 with TRBJ2-3, with 8 nucleotides matching TRBD2. The J segment lost 3 bases and the V segment lost 5 bases, leaving 5 bases of the junction unmatched. The CDR3 covers 14 residues. The germline CDR1 and CDR2 sequences are SGHRS and YFSETQ. The CDR3: CASSTAGGTDTQYF. The CDR3 DNA follows: TGCGCCAGCAGTACGGCGGGGGGTACAGATACGCAGTATTTT.

The chain couples TRBV6-4 to TRBJ2-3; 12 bases match TRBD2. J was trimmed by 1 base and V by 4 bases; bases with no gene match: 0. The CDR3 consists of 15 residues. Germline V gives CDR1 MRHNA, CDR2 SNTAGT. The CDR3 here is CASSGTSGGTDTQYF. CDR3 DNA: TGTGCCAGCAGTGGGACTAGCGGGGGCACAGATACGCAGTATTTT.

The rearrangement links TRBV19 to TRBJ1-1, with TRBD1 identical over 8 bases. V lost 3 bases to trimming and J lost 0 bases; unmatched junction nucleotides: 6. Germline-derived CDR1 and CDR2 are LNHDA and SQIVND (reference sequence). CDR3 size: 16 residues. DNA of the CDR3: TGTGCCAGTAGTATCGAGGACAGGGTAATGAACACTGAAGCTTTCTTT. This sequence encodes CASSIEDRVMNTEAFF.

The J gene is TRBJ2-1, the V gene TRBV20-1; the match to TRBD2 covers 9 bases. CDR1 and CDR2 from the germline V gene are DFQATT and SNEGSKA (reference sequence). Trimming cost V 3 bases and J 4 bases; bases outside gene matches: 16. The CDR3 has 18 amino acids. This chain's CDR3 is CSASVFLVRRGGYNEQFF. CDR3 sequence (DNA): TGCAGTGCTAGTGTGTTCTTGGTCCGGCGGGGGGGGTACAATGAGCAGTTCTTC.

The chain employs TRBV25-1 and TRBJ2-2; TRBD2 is a possible D gene (5 bases). V was shortened by 2 bases and J by 4 bases, with 8 bases between the two germline ends. The germline CDR1 and CDR2 sequences are MGHDK and SYGVNS. This CDR3 contains 14 residues. The CDR3 protein is CASSEGEFTGELFF. DNA of the CDR3: TGTGCCAGCAGTGAAGGGGAGTTCACCGGGGAGCTGTTTTTT.

The chain carries TRBV27 and TRBJ2-1, with D perhaps TRBD1 (6 bases). The CDR3 is 16 residues long. Germline V CDR1 and CDR2: MNHEY, SMNVEV (reference sequence). The V end was cut by 1 base, the J end by 0 bases, with 10 bases between. CDR3 residues: CASSLLQGLSYNEQFF. The CDR3 DNA reads TGTGCCAGCAGTTTATTACAGGGCCTCTCCTACAATGAGCAGTTCTTC.

V gene TRBV12-3 or TRBV12-4 combines with J gene TRBJ1-3; D uncertain. Trimming shortened V by 8 bases and J by 2 bases, and 7 bases separated the two germline ends. The CDR3 contains 12 residues. For the CDR3, the DNA is TGTGCCAGCGGAGTTGCTGGAAACACCATATATTTT. Translated, it gives CASGVAGNTIYF.

CDR3 DNA: TGTGCCAGCAGGTTTGAAACACGGCCCCAGCATTTT. Protein product: CASRFETRPQHF. V gene TRBV28 combines with J gene TRBJ1-5; D unclear. Germline CDR1 MDHEN, CDR2 SYDVKM. This CDR3 contains 12 residues. Trimming left V 6 bases short and J 9 bases short, with 12 bases between.

This chain uses TRBV7-3 with TRBJ2-1; 7 bases align to TRBD2. Germline assignment: CDR1 SGHTA and CDR2 FQGTGA. Unmatched junction bases numbered 11, after V lost 5 bases and J lost 4 bases. The CDR3 is 16 amino acids. The CDR3 sequence: CASSQSPSGGYNEQFF. Here the CDR3 DNA reads TGTGCCAGCAGCCAGTCACCTAGCGGCGGTTACAATGAGCAGTTCTTC.

The CDR3 is CASSQEDSWRGGYEQYF. For the CDR3, the DNA is TGCGCCAGCAGCCAAGAAGATTCTTGGCGGGGGGGCTACGAGCAGTACTTC. The chain employs TRBV4-1 and TRBJ2-7; 9 bases are a match to TRBD2. Germline V lookup: CDR1 MGHRA, CDR2 YSYEKL. The ends lost 0 bases at V and 3 bases at J; junction bases unmatched: 9. The length of the CDR3 is 17 residues.